This TCR beta chain was found in a study of blood T cell repertoires in COVID-19. TCRdb's table, derived via immunoSEQ multiplex PCR, lists solely in-frame clones and lacks some. The data show roughly 250,000 clones, around 89% seen once. The germline V and J ends were trimmed by 2 bases and 0 bases, with 7 bases remaining between them. The CDR3 has 14 amino acids. CDR1 and CDR2 (germline): MNHEY, SVGAGI. Individuals aged about 18 to 90 years were recruited from 24 US areas. V is TRBV6-5 and J is TRBJ1-2; D uncertain. This receptor was identified in a woman under 30 who had recovered from COVID-19. Sequencing used PBMCs or T cells enriched from blood (not recorded which). CDR3 amino acids: CASSYAESNYGYTF. CDR3 DNA: TGTGCCAGCAGTTACGCGGAATCTAACTATGGCTACACCTTC.